This passage covers 5 T cell receptor beta chains from one sample sequenced in a study of blood T cell repertoires in COVID-19. Produced via immunoSEQ multiplex PCR; TCRdb's table is partial and in-frame only. The sample comprises 95,000 to 150,000 clones, approximately 82% of which are singletons, and around 5.6% rests with the top ten. The sample comprised peripheral blood. These receptors were collected from a man aged 80 or over with active or convalescent COVID-19.

As to this clone: Other DNA sequences in the same sample also yield this CDR3. V gene TRBV11-2 combines with J gene TRBJ1-1, with 7 bases lining up with TRBD1. The ends lost 5 bases at V and 0 bases at J; junction bases unmatched: 6. The CDR3 has 15 amino acids. The germline V gene encodes CDR1 SGHAT and CDR2 FQNNGV. CDR3 protein: CASSPRQGLNTEAFF. The CDR3 nucleotides are TGTGCCAGCAGCCCTAGACAGGGATTGAACACTGAAGCTTTCTTT.

This chain joins TRBV2 and TRBJ2-1; 8 bases are a match to TRBD1. This CDR3 has 16 residues. V lost 6 bases to trimming and J lost 3 bases; unmatched junction nucleotides: 10. CDR1 and CDR2 (germline): SNHLY, FYNNEI. This chain's CDR3 is CASRPRGQGVYNEQFF. In DNA, the CDR3 is TGTGCCAGCAGACCGCGAGGACAGGGCGTCTACAATGAGCAGTTCTTC.

CDR3 DNA sequence: TGTGCCAGCAGTACCTACCGGGACAGCGGCACAGATACGCAGTATTTT. Amino acid sequence: CASSTYRDSGTDTQYF. V usage is TRBV28 and J usage is TRBJ2-3; 7 nucleotides line up with TRBD1. Germline assignment: CDR1 MDHEN and CDR2 SYDVKM. The V and J ends lost 5 bases and 1 base, in that order; junction bases with no gene match: 9. The CDR3 covers 16 residues.

The chain employs TRBV11-3 and TRBJ2-2; possibly TRBD2 for D (7 bases). Germline CDR1 is SGHNT and CDR2 is YENEEA. Trimming cost V 2 bases and J 3 bases, with 13 bases left between them. The CDR3 runs 16 residues. CDR3 residues: CASSLYGGQDTGELFF. CDR3 DNA sequence: TGTGCCAGCAGCTTATACGGGGGGCAGGACACCGGGGAGCTGTTTTTT.

This chain links TRBV29-1 with TRBJ2-2, with 14 bases fitting TRBD2. Germline V gives CDR1 SQVTM, CDR2 ANQGSEA. Trimming cost V 7 bases and J 4 bases; bases outside gene matches: 5. This CDR3 contains 15 residues. CDR3: CSAPGLAGGTGELFF. CDR3 nucleotide sequence: TGCAGCGCGCCCGGACTAGCGGGGGGCACCGGGGAGCTGTTTTTT.